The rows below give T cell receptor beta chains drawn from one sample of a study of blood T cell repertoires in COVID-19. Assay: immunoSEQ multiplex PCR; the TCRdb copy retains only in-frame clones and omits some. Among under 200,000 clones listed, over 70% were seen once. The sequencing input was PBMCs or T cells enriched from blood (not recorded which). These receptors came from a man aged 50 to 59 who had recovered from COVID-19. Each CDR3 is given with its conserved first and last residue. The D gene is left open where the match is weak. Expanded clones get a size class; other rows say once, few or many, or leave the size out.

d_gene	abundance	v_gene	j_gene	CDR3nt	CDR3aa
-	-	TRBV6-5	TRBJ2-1	TGTGCCAGCCTGGTTAGCTCCTACAATGAGCAGTTCTTC	CASLVSSYNEQFF
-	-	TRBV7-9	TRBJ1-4	TGTGCCAGCAGCTTCTACAGGAGTTCGGGCGAAAAACTGTTTTTT	CASSFYRSSGEKLFF
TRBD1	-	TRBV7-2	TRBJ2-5	TGTGCCAGCAGCTTAGCAGCGGCAGGGGGCCATGAGACCCAGTACTTC	CASSLAAAGGHETQYF
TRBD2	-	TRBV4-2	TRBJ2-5	TGTGCCAGCAGCCAAGGGAGGGGAGGGGAGACCCAGTACTTC	CASSQGRGGETQYF
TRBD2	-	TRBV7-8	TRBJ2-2	TGTGCCAGCAGCTTAGGAGCGGGAGCCGGGGAGCTGTTTTTT	CASSLGAGAGELFF
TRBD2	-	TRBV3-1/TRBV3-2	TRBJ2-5	TGTGCCAGCAGCCACCCGTTGGCGGGGGGCCTCCAAGAGACCCAGTACTTC	CASSHPLAGGLQETQYF
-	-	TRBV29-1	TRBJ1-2	TGCAGCGTTGGGGGCAGGGGAAACTATGGCTACACCTTC	CSVGGRGNYGYTF
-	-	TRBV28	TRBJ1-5	TGTGCCAGCAGCTTAAGTGGAGGGTTCCTTCAGCCCCAGCATTTT	CASSLSGGFLQPQHF
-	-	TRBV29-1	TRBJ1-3	TGCAGCGTAGAGACAGGCGGAAACACCATATATTTT	CSVETGGNTIYF
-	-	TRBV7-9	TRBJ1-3	TGTGCCAGCAAGGACAGTGGAAACACCATATATTTT	CASKDSGNTIYF
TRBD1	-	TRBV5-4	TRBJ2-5	TGTGCCAGCAGCCCCACCCGGGACAGGACGTACCAAGAGACCCAGTACTTC	CASSPTRDRTYQETQYF
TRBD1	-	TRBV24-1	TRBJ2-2	TGTGCCGCCGAAGACAGGGTAGGCACCGGGGAGCTGTTTTTT	CAAEDRVGTGELFF
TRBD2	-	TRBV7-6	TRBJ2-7	TGTGCCAGCAGCCCGACTAGCGGTACCTACGAGCAGTACTTC	CASSPTSGTYEQYF
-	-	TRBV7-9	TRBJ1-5	TGTGCCAGCAGCCCGACGGGGTATAGTCAGCCCCAGCATTTT	CASSPTGYSQPQHF
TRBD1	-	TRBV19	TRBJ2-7	TGTGCCAGTAGTATCCCGACAGGGCAGCAGTACTTC	CASSIPTGQQYF
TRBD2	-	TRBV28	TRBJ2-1	TGTGCCAGCAGTTATTTTGATTTAACTAGCGGCTGGGGAGAGCAGTTCTTC	CASSYFDLTSGWGEQFF
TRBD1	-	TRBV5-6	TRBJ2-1	TGTGCCAGCAGCTCTCCGGGACAGGGGGCGGTCAATGAGCAGTTCTTC	CASSSPGQGAVNEQFF
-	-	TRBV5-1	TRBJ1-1	TGCGCCAGCAGCTTTCTCGGAGGGAACACTGAAGCTTTCTTT	CASSFLGGNTEAFF
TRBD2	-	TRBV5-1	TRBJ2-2	TGCGCCAGCAGCTTGGAGGGGACTAGCGGGACCGGGGAGCTGTTTTTT	CASSLEGTSGTGELFF
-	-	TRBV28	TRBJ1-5	TGTGCCAGCAGACTCGAGCAGGGGTATAGCAATCAGCCCCAGCATTTT	CASRLEQGYSNQPQHF
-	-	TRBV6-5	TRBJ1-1	TGTGCCAGTCTAGACCCGAACACTGAAGCTTTCTTT	CASLDPNTEAFF
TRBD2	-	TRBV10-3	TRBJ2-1	TGTGCCACCTCTTTAAATAGCGGGAGGATTCCTTACAATGAGCAGTTCTTC	CATSLNSGRIPYNEQFF
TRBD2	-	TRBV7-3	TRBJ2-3	TGTGCCAGCAGCGCGGGGGGGACGGAGGATACGCAGTATTTT	CASSAGGTEDTQYF
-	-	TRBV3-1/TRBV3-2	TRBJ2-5	TGTGCCAGCAGCCGCCTGACTAGAGGGCAGACCCAGTACTTC	CASSRLTRGQTQYF
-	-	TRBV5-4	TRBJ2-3	TGTGCCAGCAGCTTTTCTTCTGCCGGGGTGACAGATACGCAGTATTTT	CASSFSSAGVTDTQYF
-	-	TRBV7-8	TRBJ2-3	TGTGCCAGCAGCTTAGTTTTAGTCAACACAGATACGCAGTATTTT	CASSLVLVNTDTQYF
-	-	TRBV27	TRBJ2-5	TGTGCCAGCAGGAGGGGGGAGACCCAGTACTTC	CASRRGETQYF
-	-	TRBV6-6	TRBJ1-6	TGTGCCAGCAGTGAGGTTGCAGGGTACAATTCACCCCTCCACTTT	CASSEVAGYNSPLHF
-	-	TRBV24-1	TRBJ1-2	TGTGCCACCAGTGAGCTCCAGGGGCTTGGCTACACCTTC	CATSELQGLGYTF
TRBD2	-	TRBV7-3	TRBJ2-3	TGTGCCAGCAGCTTAAGTGGGGTGGGGACTAGCGGGGATACGCAGTATTTT	CASSLSGVGTSGDTQYF
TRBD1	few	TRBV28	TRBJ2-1	TGTGCCAGCAGTTTAGGGGGACAGGGGAGCAATGAGCAGTTCTTC	CASSLGGQGSNEQFF
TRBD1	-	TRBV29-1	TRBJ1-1	TGCAGCGTACCCACAGGGGTCTATGACACTGAAGCTTTCTTT	CSVPTGVYDTEAFF
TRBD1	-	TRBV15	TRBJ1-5	TGTGCCACCAGCAGAGATCTAGGGACAGGCGGAGGGCCCCAGCATTTT	CATSRDLGTGGGPQHF
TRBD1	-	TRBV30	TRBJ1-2	TGTGCCTGGAGCACAGACAGGGCGTACTATGGCTACACCTTC	CAWSTDRAYYGYTF
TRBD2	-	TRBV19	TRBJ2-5	TGTGCCAGTTCTAGGCGGGAGTATGAGACCCAGTACTTC	CASSRREYETQYF
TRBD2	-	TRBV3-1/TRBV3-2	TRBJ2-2	TGTGCCAGCAGCCGGGGACTAGCGGGGGGACTGAACACCGGGGAGCTGTTTTTT	CASSRGLAGGLNTGELFF
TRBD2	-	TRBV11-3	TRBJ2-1	TGTGCCAGCAGCTCCACGGGACTAGCGGGAGGGTACAATGAGCAGTTCTTC	CASSSTGLAGGYNEQFF
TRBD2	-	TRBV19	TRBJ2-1	TGTGCCAGTATACGGTCTAGCGGGAGTCGTGAGCAGTTCTTC	CASIRSSGSREQFF
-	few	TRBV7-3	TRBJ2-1	TGTGCCAGCAGCTTAAATCCAACCGCGCGGAATGAGCAGTTCTTC	CASSLNPTARNEQFF
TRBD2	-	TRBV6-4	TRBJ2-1	TGTGCCAGCAGTGGAGACGGACTAGCCGAGCAGTTCTTC	CASSGDGLAEQFF
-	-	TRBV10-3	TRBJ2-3	TGTGCCATCGGGGGAGGGAGGGGGACTAGCACAGATACGCAGTATTTT	CAIGGGRGTSTDTQYF